What follows are 5 T cell receptor beta chains derived from one specimen sequenced in a study of blood T cell repertoires in COVID-19. The data were produced by immunoSEQ multiplex PCR, yet TCRdb's version contains in-frame clones alone and is incomplete. The sample lists more than 150,000 clones, over 75% occurring once. Material: peripheral blood. The receptors originated from a woman aged 80 or over with active or convalescent COVID-19.

There are a few counts of this clone. V and J are TRBV3-1 (or the pseudogene TRBV3-2) and TRBJ1-2; 9 bases line up with TRBD1. The J segment lost 6 bases and the V segment lost 0 bases, leaving 2 bases of the junction unmatched. The CDR3 contains 14 residues. Looked up from germline, CDR1 is LGHDT and CDR2 is YNNKEL (reference sequence). The CDR3 loop is CASSQDTGGHGYTF. The CDR3, as DNA: TGTGCCAGCAGCCAAGACACAGGGGGCCATGGCTACACCTTC.

The chain recombines TRBV28 with TRBJ1-5, with no clear D. Germline-derived CDR1 and CDR2 are MDHEN and SYDVKM. V dropped 7 bases and J dropped 0 bases, with 10 bases sitting between them. This CDR3 is 14 amino acids long. CDR3 sequence: CASKEAGSNQPQHF. CDR3 DNA: TGTGCCAGCAAGGAGGCCGGTAGCAATCAGCCCCAGCATTTT.

The chain uses TRBV19 and TRBJ1-2, with a tentative D call TRBD1 (6 bases). Germline lookup yields CDR1 LNHDA and CDR2 SQIVND (reference sequence). The CDR3 is 14 residues long. V was pared by 7 bases and J by 3 bases, with 15 bases between. CDR3 protein: CASTEEGGYYGYTF. CDR3 sequence (DNA): TGTGCCAGTACCGAAGAGGGGGGGTACTATGGCTACACCTTC.

The DNA for the CDR3 is TGTGCCAGCAGTCGAAGCGGGGGGCAAAACACCGGGGAGCTGTTTTTT. Translation gives CASSRSGGQNTGELFF. V is TRBV5-4 and J is TRBJ2-2, with TRBD2 matching 9 bases. V trimming: 5 bases; J trimming: 2 bases; junction bases outside the gene matches: 7. The CDR3 is 16 amino acids. Germline loops: CDR1 SGHNT, CDR2 YYREEE (reference sequence).

The chain combines TRBV18 with TRBJ1-6; 7 bases agree with TRBD1. The V segment lost 4 bases and the J segment 3 bases; nucleotides outside the gene matches: 6. This CDR3 has 16 residues. In germline, CDR1 is KGHSH, CDR2 LQKENI. CDR3 DNA: TGTGCCAGCTCACGAGACCGGGACAGCTATAATTCACCCCTCCACTTT. It yields the protein CASSRDRDSYNSPLHF.